This T cell receptor (beta chain) was captured by sequencing in a study of OX40 agonist ivuxolimab in advanced cancers. Turning to the study itself: The drug used for patients, ivuxolimab, was an agonistic anti-OX40 (CD134) antibody. Patients were infused with ivuxolimab every 2 weeks at 0.01 to 10 mg/kg. Treatment received earlier with anti-PD-1, anti-PD-L1 or anti-CTLA-4 agents was allowed, and around 36% had some.

Trimming cost V 2 bases and J 0 bases; bases outside gene matches: 4. The CDR3 length is 15 residues. Per the germline V gene, CDR1 is SGHKS and CDR2 is YYEKEE (reference sequence). Sequenced by immunoSEQ multiplex PCR; TCRdb stores in-frame clones only, minus some. The data show fewer than 90,000 clones, 86% seen once. Patients were excluded for autoimmune disease history or systemic immunosuppression. This sequence was found in an adult with an advanced solid tumor such as melanoma, head and neck, liver or kidney cancer. The V and J genes are TRBV5-5 and TRBJ1-2; 7 bases align to TRBD1. The sequencing used CD4+ or CD8+ T cells sorted from blood, collected in a trial of the OX40 agonist ivuxolimab. CDR3 sequence (DNA): TGTGCCAGCAGCTTTTGGGGGACAGCTAACTATGGCTACACCTTC. It codes for CASSFWGTANYGYTF.